This T cell receptor beta chain was recorded in a study of blood T cells in healthy people across ages. General study findings and limits: In older individuals, TCR beta diversity per million T cells was lower, falling roughly linearly with age. Both higher diversity and more naive CD4+ cells marked long-lived donors when set against aged donors. What prevented conclusive comparison of naive and antigen-experienced cells was that PBMCs were unsorted.

Germline assignment: CDR1 SSHAT and CDR2 FNYEAQ (reference sequence). This CDR3 has 14 amino acids. The V and J ends lost 8 bases and 0 bases respectively, with 10 bases between them. This clonotype was seen a few times. Its antigen remains unidentified. Alongside a J-beta primer mix, a sample-barcoded 5' primer served in a second PCR lasting about 7 to 11 cycles. TCRdb independently ran MiXCR on the 5' RACE reads; one entry per CDR3 protein. The data show fewer than 750,000 distinct CDR3 sequences, with under 65% seen just once and roughly 13% held by the top ten. The source of this sequence is a woman of 80 years or more in good health. Sequencing was performed on blood. V is TRBV7-7 and J is TRBJ2-2; unclear D gene. The CDR3 bases are TGTGCCAGCGGCAGAGATTCGAACACCGGGGAGCTGTTTTTT. Encoded protein: CASGRDSNTGELFF.